The 5 T cell receptor beta chains given below trace back to one sample, sequenced in a study of siplizumab effects on memory and regulatory T cells. Only in-frame clones appear in the TCRdb table, and some are missing; sequencing was by immunoSEQ multiplex PCR. This table has some 97,000 clones, approximately 91% appearing once. Sequencing was performed on CD4+ T cells sorted from blood. The receptor set was obtained from a human donor in good health. Some clones in this sample may be carry-over from other donors' samples.

The chain uses TRBV5-1 and TRBJ2-1; 11 nucleotides agree with TRBD2. The germline V gene encodes CDR1 SGHRS and CDR2 YFSETQ. Trimming cost V 0 bases and J 9 bases; bases outside gene matches: 8. The CDR3 has 16 residues. CDR3 protein: CASSLGTSGRSVEQFF. Here the CDR3 DNA reads TGCGCCAGCAGCTTGGGAACTAGCGGGAGATCGGTTGAGCAGTTCTTC.

In DNA, the CDR3 is TGTGCCAGCAGCACAAAGACTGGTCCCTACGTGGAGCAGTACTTC. Translated, it gives CASSTKTGPYVEQYF. This rearrangement joins TRBV7-2 to TRBJ2-7; D uncertain. CDR1 SGHTA and CDR2 FQGNSA come from the germline V gene. Trimming stripped 5 bases from V and 7 bases from J, with 21 bases between. The CDR3 length is 15 residues.

CDR3 DNA sequence: TGTGCCAGCAGTCCTCCGACAGGGGGCGCAGAAAAACTGTTTTTT. Translating gives CASSPPTGGAEKLFF. This chain joins TRBV28 and TRBJ1-4; 10 bases line up with TRBD1. The CDR3 is made up of 15 amino acids. CDR1 and CDR2 (germline): MDHEN, SYDVKM. The V gene end was trimmed by 5 bases and the J gene end by 8 bases; junction bases not matched to a gene: 8.

V and J are TRBV25-1 and TRBJ2-2, with 8 bases lining up with TRBD1. The CDR3 runs to 17 residues. Germline values: CDR1 MGHDK, CDR2 SYGVNS. V gave up 2 bases and J gave up 1 base; unmatched junction bases: 6. Here the CDR3 reads CASSEPRGQGNTGELFF. CDR3 sequence (DNA): TGTGCCAGCAGTGAACCTCGAGGACAGGGGAACACCGGGGAGCTGTTTTTT.

V and J are TRBV2 and TRBJ1-4; D perhaps matches TRBD1 (6 bases). The CDR3 has 13 residues. Germline CDR1 SNHLY, CDR2 FYNNEI. Trimming shortened V by 10 bases and J by 4 bases, and 13 bases separated the two germline ends. Here the CDR3 reads CATEDSFNEKLFF. CDR3 in DNA: TGTGCCACCGAGGACAGCTTTAATGAAAAACTGTTTTTT.